These T cell receptor beta chains were read from a single sample in a study of control samples from healthy donors and cancer patients. The protocol was immunoSEQ multiplex PCR, while the TCRdb copy is restricted to in-frame clones and leaves out a portion. The sample has 100,000 to 150,000 clones, 75% to 95% seen once. Sequences were obtained from blood. The receptor set was obtained from a man between 18 and 29 years old in good health. Each CDR3 is given without its conserved first and last residue.

v_gene	j_gene	CDR3aa
TRBV24-1	TRBJ1-1	ATSDGNTEAF
TRBV12-5	TRBJ2-3	ASAQGGATDTQY
TRBV5-4	TRBJ1-3	ASSQQGNSGNTIY
TRBV19	TRBJ2-5	ASRGRGGNPQETQY
TRBV13	TRBJ2-1	ASSLAGVEQF
TRBV2	TRBJ2-2	ASRRTPPGELF
TRBV30	TRBJ2-3	ACGGPRADTQY
TRBV28	TRBJ2-3	ASSWPSDTQY
TRBV4-1	TRBJ2-7	ASSQDRGLALEQY
TRBV7-9	TRBJ1-6	ASSGGRENSPLH
TRBV5-1	TRBJ2-1	ASSLATSGRNEQF